These 15 T cell receptor beta chains were sequenced from one sample in a study of CD8+CD57+ T cells in acquired aplastic anemia. Patients selected for sequencing had displayed CD8+CD57+ cell expansion by flow cytometry. TCR beta VDJ and CDR3 were profiled, and genomic DNA was the template. TCRdb reprocessed the reads with MiXCR, giving one entry per CDR3 protein. The sample has 450,000 to 550,000 distinct CDR3 sequences; roughly a third are singletons. Sequencing input: sorted CD4+, CD8+, or CD8+CD57+ T cells (not recorded which) from PBMCs. These receptors originate from a human donor with aplastic anemia.

This clonotype was counted between two and nine times. Sequence at one end of the junction differs from germline and may be a read error. This chain links TRBV5-1 with TRBJ2-7; TRBD1 agrees at 7 bases. The CDR3 covers 13 residues. The germline CDR1 and CDR2 sequences are SGHRS and YFSETQ. Here the CDR3 reads CASRRDSFYGQYF. The CDR3 DNA follows: TGCGCCAGCAGAAGGGACAGCTTCTACGGGCAGTACTTC.

The chain uses TRBV4-3 and TRBJ2-7; D is undetermined. The CDR3 spans 15 residues. The V end was cut by 0 bases, the J end by 2 bases, with 11 bases between. The V gene's germline CDR1 is LGHNA and CDR2 YSLEER. The CDR3 region has the DNA TGCGCCAGCAGCCAAGAACGCCAGCCTACCTACGAGCAGTACTTC. The encoded protein is CASSQERQPTYEQYF.

The rearrangement links TRBV20-1 to TRBJ2-5, with D possibly being TRBD1 (5 bases). V was trimmed by 3 bases and J by 5 bases, leaving 10 bases between them. The CDR3 covers 12 residues. Germline loops: CDR1 DFQATT, CDR2 SNEGSKA (reference sequence). The chain's CDR3 is CSARQGFETQYF. CDR3 DNA sequence: TGCAGTGCTAGGCAGGGTTTTGAGACCCAGTACTTC.

This clonotype was seen just once. The V call is TRBV6-5, the J call TRBJ1-1; 10 nucleotides align to TRBD1. The CDR3 has 14 residues. V gave up 6 bases and J gave up 6 bases; unmatched junction bases: 7. The germline V gene encodes CDR1 MNHEY and CDR2 SVGAGI. CDR3 bases: TGTGCCAGCAGGTATTTGGACAGGGGGTCTGAAGCTTTCTTT. Its translation: CASRYLDRGSEAFF.

In its sample, this clonotype was seen many times. The chain joins TRBV29-1 to TRBJ2-5; 9 bases map to TRBD1. Germline CDR1 SQVTM, CDR2 ANQGSEA. This CDR3 is 13 amino acids long. J was trimmed by 5 bases and V by 4 bases; bases with no gene match: 5. The CDR3 protein is CSVGETGGETQYF. The CDR3 DNA is TGCAGCGTTGGGGAGACAGGGGGTGAGACCCAGTACTTC.

For this clonotype: This likely comes from a read error, as the CDR3 has no conserved phenylalanine or tryptophan at its end. This rearrangement joins TRBV6-4 to TRBJ1-2, with D unclear. V was cut by 6 bases and J by 9 bases, with 5 bases left in between. The germline gives CDR1 MRHNA, CDR2 SNTAGT. The CDR3 consists of 9 residues. CDR3: CASRVRYTC. CDR3 in DNA: TGTGCCAGCAGGGTCCGCTACACCTGC.

The sample holds many counts of this clonotype. The CDR3 coding sequence is TGTGCCAGCAGCTTGGACAGGGAAAGCAATCAGCCCCAGCATTTT. Translated: CASSLDRESNQPQHF. V and J are TRBV7-3 and TRBJ1-5; 8 bases match TRBD1. The ends lost 3 bases at V and 1 base at J; junction bases unmatched: 2. Germline V gene data show CDR1 as SGHTA and CDR2 as FQGTGA. This CDR3 has 15 amino acids.

In its sample, this clonotype was seen a few times. The rearrangement joins TRBV7-3 to TRBJ2-5, with 8 bases lining up with TRBD2. V lost 5 bases to trimming and J lost 1 base; unmatched junction nucleotides: 6. This CDR3 spans 15 amino acids. Germline assignment: CDR1 SGHTA and CDR2 FQGTGA. The CDR3 DNA follows: TGTGCCAGCAGCGATCACCGGGAGGGCCAAGAGACCCAGTACTTC. Residues: CASSDHREGQETQYF.

The chain joins TRBV4-2 to TRBJ1-5, with D perhaps matching TRBD1 (5 bases). This CDR3 region has 16 residues. CDR1 is LGHNA, CDR2 YNFKEQ, per germline. V lost 4 bases and J lost 3, with 16 bases in between. CDR3 sequence: CASSPEGDSFNQPQHF. CDR3 DNA sequence: TGTGCCAGCAGCCCCGAAGGAGACAGCTTCAATCAGCCCCAGCATTTT.

Note on this clonotype: A single base separates this from a much larger clone, so it may be a read error. This CDR3 is CAGSIPGQGKETQYF. The CDR3 coding sequence is TGTGCTGGCAGCATACCGGGACAGGGGAAAGAGACCCAGTACTTC. This chain links TRBV7-7 with TRBJ2-5, with TRBD1 matching over 10 bases. The CDR3 totals 15 residues. Germline CDR1 reads SSHAT; CDR2 reads FNYEAQ (reference sequence).

This clonotype was counted between two and nine times. The chain uses TRBV5-1 and TRBJ2-7, with 9 bases lining up with TRBD1. The germline V gene encodes CDR1 SGHRS and CDR2 YFSETQ. The ends lost 2 bases at V and 8 bases at J; junction bases unmatched: 8. The CDR3 length is 14 residues. Here the CDR3 reads CASSFSGTGYQQYF. The CDR3, as DNA: TGCGCCAGCAGCTTTTCCGGGACAGGGTACCAGCAGTACTTC.

Remarks on this clonotype: A much larger clone lies a single base off, so this may be a read error. The gene calls are TRBV25-1 and TRBJ1-5; D gene uncertain. CDR3 length: 13 amino acids. Trimming removed 4 bases at V and 3 bases at J, with 7 bases between. From germline, CDR1 is MGHDK and CDR2 SYGVNS. CDR3 sequence (DNA): TGTGCCAGCAGTGTAGGAATCAATCAGCCCCAGCATTTT. Residues: CASSVGINQPQHF.

This clonotype was counted ten times or more. V and J are TRBV2 and TRBJ2-2; no reliable D call. This CDR3 is 15 amino acids long. Germline V lookup: CDR1 SNHLY, CDR2 FYNNEI. Trimming took 0 bases from V and 1 from J, leaving 6 bases between them. The CDR3 DNA reads TGTGCCAGCAGTGAAGCGTATATGAACACCGGGGAGCTGTTTTTT. The encoded protein is CASSEAYMNTGELFF.

As for this clonotype: A read error is possible here, since a much larger clone lies one base away. The rearrangement uses TRBV2 and TRBJ1-5; a weak D match, TRBD1 (6 bases). Trimming shortened V by 9 bases and J by 6 bases, and 15 bases separated the two germline ends. CDR1 is SNHLY, CDR2 FYNNEI, per germline. The CDR3 loop spans 13 amino acids. The CDR3: CASTGLGSQPQHF. The CDR3 DNA reads TGTGCCAGTACAGGGTTAGGTAGTCAGCCCCAGCATTTT.

This clonotype was observed a few times. The chain combines TRBV20-1 with TRBJ1-5, with a possible D match to TRBD1 (6 bases). The germline CDR1 and CDR2 sequences are DFQATT and SNEGSKA (reference sequence). This CDR3 contains 16 residues. Trimming shortened V by 1 base and J by 6 bases, and 19 bases separated the two germline ends. The CDR3 protein is CSARGYFRGTAQPQHF. The CDR3 coding sequence is TGCAGTGCTAGAGGTTACTTCAGGGGTACGGCTCAGCCCCAGCATTTT.